This passage covers 30 T cell receptor beta chains from one sample sequenced in a study of cytomegalovirus exposure and HLA in healthy donors (dated by TCRdb to about 2017). Library generation was performed with the immunoSEQ multiplex PCR assay. For the multiplex PCR, a mixture combining 60 forward primers for TCR Vbeta segments and 13 reverse primers for TCR Jbeta segments was used. TCRdb took over this immuneACCESS table, retaining in-frame rearrangements with V and J assigned. Such tables are incomplete; in checked studies, under half of the missing clones stem from an unresolved V gene, and the remainder is unexplained. This sample holds roughly 130,000 clones; 80% to 90% were observed only once. The ten most abundant clones make up about 11% of the sample. The material sequenced was PBMCs. Source of these receptors: a male donor in good health and CMV-seropositive.

The rearrangement uses TRBV28 and TRBJ2-7; D gene ambiguous. V dropped 6 bases and J dropped 6 bases, with 15 bases sitting between them. The germline gives CDR1 MDHEN, CDR2 SYDVKM. The CDR3 is 13 amino acids. The CDR3 region has the DNA TGTGCCAGCAGCCCTCCAAACAGCTCCGAGCAGTACTTC. As protein: CASSPPNSSEQYF.

With regard to this clone: Its ends do not fully match the called genes, so a read error is possible. The rearrangement joins TRBV5-8 to TRBJ2-7; 9 nucleotides agree with TRBD1. The CDR3 is made up of 13 amino acids. Per germline, CDR1 SGHTS and CDR2 YDEGEE. The CDR3 region has the DNA TGTGCCAGCAGGTTGGGACAGGGCTACGAGCAGTACTTC. Its translation: CASRLGQGYEQYF.

V is TRBV19 and J is TRBJ1-4, with 7 bases fitting TRBD1. The CDR3 runs to 15 residues. V gave up 5 bases and J gave up 8 bases; unmatched junction bases: 11. CDR1 and CDR2 from the germline V gene are LNHDA and SQIVND (reference sequence). CDR3 coding DNA: TGTGCCAGTAGTGCCTACAGGGGAAGTGCGGAAAAACTGTTTTTT. Its protein product is CASSAYRGSAEKLFF. Looking up the rest from reference TRBV19 and TRBJ1-4 gives the full variable domain: DGGITQSPKYLFRKEGQNVTLSCEQNLNHDAMYWYRQDPGQGLRLIYYSQIVNDFQKGDIAEGYSVSREKKESFPLTVTSAQKNPTAFYLCASSAYRGSAEKLFFGSGTQLSVL.

This clone was counted once. This chain joins TRBV5-8 and TRBJ2-7, with D possibly TRBD2 on 7 matching bases. Trimming removed 5 bases at V and 7 bases at J, with 16 bases between. This CDR3 is built from 13 residues. Germline CDR1 SGHTS, CDR2 YDEGEE. CDR3 amino acids: CASRPRGGGEQYF. The CDR3 DNA is TGTGCCAGCAGGCCAAGGGGGGGCGGGGAGCAGTACTTC.

The chain is built from TRBV7-2 and TRBJ1-6; 11 bases are a match to TRBD1. Trimming took 6 bases from V and 10 from J; bases not matched to a gene: 5. The CDR3 runs to 14 residues. The germline gives CDR1 SGHTA, CDR2 FQGNSA. As DNA, the CDR3 is TGTGCCAGCAGTACCGGGACAGGGGGATCACCCCTCCACTTT. It yields the protein CASSTGTGGSPLHF.

The rearrangement links TRBV7-9 to TRBJ2-5, with TRBD2 matching 12 bases. After removal of 10 bases from V and 3 bases from J, the junction contained 3 bases not matched to a gene. Germline V gene sequence: CDR1 SEHNR, CDR2 FQNEAQ (reference sequence). The CDR3 is 13 residues long. The CDR3 spells CATLAGGEETQYF. The CDR3 DNA reads TGTGCCACCCTAGCGGGAGGGGAAGAGACCCAGTACTTC.

The V gene is TRBV2, the J gene TRBJ2-5; 8 nucleotides align to TRBD1. CDR1 SNHLY and CDR2 FYNNEI come from the germline V gene. Losses at the gene ends were 7 bases for V and 2 bases for J; bases not matched to a gene: 9. This CDR3 contains 15 residues. For the CDR3, the DNA is TGTGCCAGCACCGGGGGCAGGGGGCAGCAAGAGACCCAGTACTTC. Translation: CASTGGRGQQETQYF.

The rearrangement joins TRBV6-5 to TRBJ2-7, with D perhaps TRBD1 (5 bases). Germline V gene lookup returns CDR1 MNHEY and CDR2 SVGAGI. Trimming cost V 7 bases and J 3 bases, with 13 bases left between them. This CDR3 has 13 amino acids. The DNA of the CDR3 is TGTGCCAGCAAGGCAGGGAACTACTACGAGCAGTACTTC. Translated: CASKAGNYYEQYF.

The chain links TRBV7-3 to TRBJ2-1, with TRBD2 identical over 13 bases. Germline CDR1 and CDR2: SGHTA and FQGTGA. The CDR3 loop spans 15 amino acids. Trimming cost V 4 bases and J 5 bases; bases outside gene matches: 2. The CDR3 nucleotides read TGTGCCAGCAGCTCCGGACTAGCGGGGGACAATGAGCAGTTCTTC. The encoded protein is CASSSGLAGDNEQFF.

This clone came up a few times. The V gene is TRBV5-1, the J gene TRBJ2-1, with TRBD2 identical over 9 bases. This CDR3 is built from 17 residues. The trim removed 1 base at V and 5 bases at J, leaving 10 bases unmatched. Germline V gene sequence: CDR1 SGHRS, CDR2 YFSETQ. The CDR3 region is CASSLWGSGRLDNEQFF. CDR3 DNA: TGCGCCAGCAGCTTGTGGGGAAGCGGGAGGCTCGACAATGAGCAGTTCTTC.

The gene calls are TRBV6-1 and TRBJ2-7; D uncertain. The V end was cut by 5 bases, the J end by 3 bases, with 5 bases between. Germline V lookup: CDR1 MNHNS, CDR2 SASEGT. The CDR3 length is 11 residues. DNA for the CDR3: TGTGCCAGCAGTTCCAACTACGAGCAGTACTTC. Translation: CASSSNYEQYF.

This clone was observed a few times. This chain uses TRBV10-2 with TRBJ2-2; 7 bases fit TRBD2. Germline V CDR1 and CDR2: WSHSY, SAAADI. This CDR3 comprises 16 residues. V gave up 4 bases and J gave up 2 bases; unmatched junction bases: 7. The CDR3 loop is CASSASGVLNTGELFF. The CDR3 nucleotides are TGCGCCAGCAGTGCTAGCGGTGTCCTTAACACCGGGGAGCTGTTTTTT.

This chain uses TRBV28 with TRBJ2-1; D is perhaps TRBD1 (6 bases). This CDR3 contains 15 residues. Germline V gives CDR1 MDHEN, CDR2 SYDVKM. V gave up 6 bases and J gave up 4 bases, with 16 bases separating them. The CDR3 nucleotides are TGTGCCAGCAGGTGGGGGCTAGCTTCTTACAATGAGCAGTTCTTC. Its translation is CASRWGLASYNEQFF.

V and J are TRBV12-5 and TRBJ2-2, with TRBD1 identical over 9 bases. V shed 7 bases and J 3 bases; nucleotides not matched to a gene: 6. This CDR3 contains 15 residues. The germline CDR1 and CDR2 sequences are LGHNT and FRNRAP. The CDR3 here is CASAPGQGYTGELFF. For the CDR3, the DNA is TGTGCTAGTGCACCGGGACAGGGTTACACCGGGGAGCTGTTTTTT. Drawing the rest from reference TRBV12-5 and TRBJ2-2, the complete variable domain is DARVTQTPRHKVTEMGQEVTMRCQPILGHNTVFWYRQTMMQGLELLAYFRNRAPLDDSGMPKDRFSAEMPDATLATLKIQPSEPRDSAVYFCASAPGQGYTGELFFGEGSRLTVL.

The chain is built from TRBV19 and TRBJ1-5; no definite D call. The CDR3 loop spans 12 amino acids. CDR1 LNHDA and CDR2 SQIVND come from the germline V gene (reference sequence). Trimming took 6 bases from V and 2 from J, leaving 5 bases between them. The CDR3 reads CASRRGNQPQHF. As DNA, the CDR3 is TGTGCCAGTAGGAGGGGCAATCAGCCCCAGCATTTT.

This rearrangement joins TRBV9 to TRBJ2-3; D might be TRBD1 (6 bases). The V gene's germline CDR1 is SGDLS and CDR2 YYNGEE. The CDR3 loop spans 15 amino acids. V was shortened by 5 bases and J by 6 bases, with 19 bases between the two germline ends. DNA of the CDR3: TGTGCCAGCAGTTTTGGACAGACCCCGTCGGATACGCAGTATTTT. Its translation: CASSFGQTPSDTQYF.

The chain joins TRBV5-1 to TRBJ2-2; tentatively, D is TRBD2 (6 bases). The V end was cut by 4 bases, the J end by 1 base, with 14 bases between. Looked up from germline, CDR1 is SGHRS and CDR2 is YFSETQ. The CDR3 length is 16 residues. The CDR3 nucleotides are TGCGCCAGCAGCAGGACCGGGGGTAGGAACACCGGGGAGCTGTTTTTT. Protein sequence: CASSRTGGRNTGELFF.

The gene calls are TRBV7-3 and TRBJ2-7; D not resolved. This CDR3 spans 13 amino acids. Germline CDR1 SGHTA, CDR2 FQGTGA. V gave up 6 bases and J gave up 7 bases, with 16 bases separating them. The CDR3 region is CASSQSPSREQYF. The CDR3 bases are TGTGCCAGCAGTCAAAGCCCGTCGCGGGAGCAGTACTTC.

The chain combines TRBV7-9 with TRBJ2-5, with 7 bases that match TRBD2. The last part of the DNA fits TRBJ2-7 better; the J call may be wrong. Germline V gives CDR1 SEHNR, CDR2 FQNEAQ (reference sequence). This CDR3 spans 16 amino acids. The CDR3 spells CASSLGAGGVVYEQYF. The CDR3 coding sequence is TGTGCCAGCAGCTTAGGCGCTGGGGGGGTGGTCTACGAGCAGTACTTC.

V usage is TRBV18 and J usage is TRBJ2-7, with D perhaps TRBD1 (5 bases). CDR1 is KGHSH and CDR2 is LQKENI in the germline V gene. Trimming pared 3 bases from V and 4 bases from J, leaving 13 bases between. CDR3 size: 14 residues. CDR3 in DNA: TGTGCCAGCTCACCGACCGACAGTTCATACGAGCAGTACTTC. It encodes CASSPTDSSYEQYF.

The chain combines TRBV2 with TRBJ2-1, with D tentatively TRBD2 (6 bases). The germline V and J ends were trimmed by 7 bases and 3 bases, with 7 bases remaining between them. Germline CDR1 is SNHLY and CDR2 is FYNNEI. The CDR3 has 12 residues. The CDR3 is CASTGDYNEQFF. Written as DNA, the CDR3 is TGTGCCAGCACGGGGGACTACAATGAGCAGTTCTTC.

This chain uses TRBV5-6 with TRBJ1-2; D is perhaps TRBD1 (6 bases). V lost 0 bases and J lost 8, with 14 bases in between. In germline, CDR1 is SGHDT, CDR2 YYEEEE. The CDR3 covers 14 residues. The CDR3 reads CASSLVPGEVGYTF. DNA for the CDR3: TGTGCCAGCAGCTTGGTACCAGGGGAAGTCGGCTACACCTTC.

The chain recombines TRBV9 with TRBJ1-3; no reliable D call. Germline lookup yields CDR1 SGDLS and CDR2 YYNGEE. V was shortened by 6 bases and J by 1 base, with 20 bases between the two germline ends. This CDR3 has 17 residues. The CDR3 bases are TGTGCCAGCACACAATCGGCGGGTAGTCCGTCTGGAAACACCATATATTTT. This gives the protein CASTQSAGSPSGNTIYF. The whole variable domain, remainder taken from reference TRBV9 and TRBJ1-3, is DSGVTQTPKHLITATGQRVTLRCSPRSGDLSVYWYQQSLDQGLQFLIQYYNGEERAKGNILERFSAQQFPDLHSELNLSSLELGDSALYFCASTQSAGSPSGNTIYFGEGSWLTVV.

A remark on this clone: A junction end diverges from the germline sequence, so it may reflect a read error. The V and J genes are TRBV19 and TRBJ1-1; TRBD1 matches 10 bases. The length of the CDR3 is 15 residues. In germline, CDR1 is LNHDA, CDR2 SQIVND (reference sequence). The CDR3 loop is CASSVDRGRSTEAFF. The CDR3 DNA follows: TGTGCCAGTAGTGTAGACAGGGGGCGAAGCACTGAAGCTTTCTTT.

Here the CDR3 reads CASSLITGYNEKLFF. CDR3 DNA sequence: TGTGCCAGCAGCCTCATCACAGGGTACAATGAAAAACTGTTTTTT. The rearrangement uses TRBV2 and TRBJ1-4; perhaps TRBD1 as D (6 bases). The V end lost 6 bases, the J end lost 5 bases, and 16 bases lay between the germline ends. The CDR3 length is 15 residues. From germline, CDR1 is SNHLY and CDR2 FYNNEI.

A note on this clone: Other DNA sequences in this specimen translate into the identical CDR3. The rearrangement joins TRBV29-1 to TRBJ2-7, with 7 nucleotides matching TRBD1. Germline V gene sequence: CDR1 SQVTM, CDR2 ANQGSEA. The CDR3 contains 12 residues. The trim removed 1 base at V and 3 bases at J, leaving 0 bases unmatched. The CDR3: CSVEGTGYEQYF. CDR3 coding DNA: TGCAGCGTTGAAGGGACAGGCTACGAGCAGTACTTC.

The chain has TRBV9 and TRBJ2-5, with 15 bases lining up with TRBD2. The better agreement between TRBJ2-7 and the DNA end casts doubt on the J call. The CDR3 length is 17 residues. Germline V gives CDR1 SGDLS, CDR2 YYNGEE. In DNA form, the CDR3 reads TGTGCCAGCAGCGCCAGACCGGGACTAGCGGGAGGATCCGAGCAGTACTTC. Its translation is CASSARPGLAGGSEQYF.

The chain carries TRBV5-4 and TRBJ2-5; a weak D match, TRBD2 (6 bases). The CDR3 has 14 residues. The V end lost 0 bases, the J end lost 4 bases, and 10 bases lay between the germline ends. Germline V gene data show CDR1 as SGHNT and CDR2 as YYREEE (reference sequence). The CDR3 reads CASSLAGAGETQYF. CDR3 nucleotide sequence: TGTGCCAGCAGCTTGGCGGGAGCGGGAGAGACCCAGTACTTC.

The rearrangement uses TRBV7-6 and TRBJ1-1; no reliable D call. The V gene lost 5 bases and the J gene lost 1 base, with 11 bases spanning the gap. There are 14 residues in the CDR3. Germline-derived CDR1 and CDR2 are SGHVS and FNYEAQ. The CDR3 is CASSPDGGNTEAFF. Here the CDR3 DNA reads TGTGCCAGCAGCCCGGACGGAGGGAACACTGAAGCTTTCTTT.

The chain links TRBV28 to TRBJ1-2; the match to TRBD1 covers 9 bases. With 6 bases clipped from V and 0 bases from J, the junction kept 8 bases outside the gene matches. The CDR3 has 16 amino acids. Germline V gene sequence: CDR1 MDHEN, CDR2 SYDVKM. CDR3 residues: CASRTTGGGPNYGYTF. The CDR3 DNA follows: TGTGCCAGCAGGACCACAGGGGGCGGACCTAACTATGGCTACACCTTC.